The 27 T cell receptor beta chains in this list originate from one sample, sequenced in a study of blood T cell repertoires in COVID-19. Sequencing was performed with immunoSEQ multiplex PCR; in TCRdb, only in-frame clones are kept and a portion is missing. Of some 300,000 clones listed, approximately 84% are singletons. The source material was PBMCs or T cells enriched from blood (not recorded which). These TCRs come from a man under 40 who had recovered from COVID-19.

The chain combines TRBV7-5 with TRBJ2-7; the table gives TRBD1 as D, unverified against the DNA. TRBV7-5 is tagged as a pseudogene. The CDR3 has 16 residues. CDR3 nucleotides: TGTGCCAGAAGCCCCCGACAGGGGGCACTCTCCTACGAGCAGTACTTC. It codes for CARSPRQGALSYEQYF.

The V gene is TRBV27, the J gene TRBJ2-3; TRBD2 matches at 11 bases. Germline V gene data show CDR1 as MNHEY and CDR2 as SMNVEV (reference sequence). V lost 3 bases and J lost 0; bases outside the gene matches: 2. CDR3 size: 16 residues. The CDR3 spells CASSFLAGGSTDTQYF. The CDR3 DNA reads TGTGCCAGCAGTTTCCTAGCGGGAGGCAGCACAGATACGCAGTATTTT.

This clone has just one count. The chain joins TRBV27 to TRBJ1-2; TRBD1 aligns across 9 bases. From germline, CDR1 is MNHEY and CDR2 SMNVEV (reference sequence). V dropped 4 bases and J dropped 6; count of bases not matched to a gene: 6. The CDR3 consists of 14 residues. The CDR3 sequence is CASSSGQGIDGYTF. The CDR3 DNA reads TGTGCCAGCAGTTCTGGACAGGGGATCGATGGCTACACCTTC.

The chain carries TRBV14 and TRBJ1-5, with D perhaps matching TRBD1 (5 bases). This CDR3 has 13 residues. V was trimmed by 1 base and J by 7 bases, leaving 8 bases between them. Looked up from germline, CDR1 is SGHDN and CDR2 is FVKESK. CDR3 region: CASSQGGAQPQHF. The CDR3 DNA is TGTGCCAGCAGCCAAGGGGGCGCGCAGCCCCAGCATTTT.

V usage is TRBV27 and J usage is TRBJ2-2; D might be TRBD2 (5 bases). Germline V gene lookup returns CDR1 MNHEY and CDR2 SMNVEV (reference sequence). V lost 6 bases, J lost 1 base, and 6 bases lay in between. This CDR3 is built from 13 residues. The CDR3 loop reads CASRSGNTGELFF. In DNA, the CDR3 is TGTGCCAGCAGGAGCGGGAACACCGGGGAGCTGTTTTTT.

This chain connects TRBV6-4 to TRBJ1-1, with TRBD1 identical over 9 bases. The CDR3 runs 15 residues. V gave up 4 bases and J gave up 6 bases; unmatched junction bases: 9. Looked up from germline, CDR1 is MRHNA and CDR2 is SNTAGT. The CDR3 is CASSAEEQGAAEAFF. The CDR3, as DNA: TGTGCCAGCAGTGCCGAAGAACAGGGGGCCGCTGAAGCTTTCTTT.

V is TRBV2 and J is TRBJ2-1, with D tentatively TRBD1 (5 bases). The CDR3 consists of 12 residues. Germline CDR1 and CDR2: SNHLY and FYNNEI. Trimming pared 6 bases from V and 7 bases from J, leaving 10 bases between. CDR3 protein: CASSYAGNEQFF. In nucleotides, the CDR3 is TGTGCCAGCAGCTACGCAGGGAATGAGCAGTTCTTC.

This rearrangement joins TRBV28 to TRBJ1-2; 7 bases are shared with TRBD1. CDR1 and CDR2 from the germline V gene are MDHEN and SYDVKM. The CDR3 consists of 15 residues. The V gene end was trimmed by 6 bases and the J gene end by 8 bases; junction bases not matched to a gene: 15. The CDR3 DNA reads TGTGCCAGCAGGGAAAATCAGGACAGGCAGTGGGGCTACACCTTC. Translated, it gives CASRENQDRQWGYTF.

The chain is built from TRBV30 and TRBJ1-1; TRBD1 is a possible D gene (5 bases). CDR1 GTSNPN and CDR2 SVGIG come from the germline V gene (reference sequence). V was pared by 7 bases and J by 1 base, with 10 bases between. This CDR3 is built from 12 residues. The CDR3 nucleotides are TGTGCCTATGACAGTAAGAACACTGAAGCTTTCTTT. It is translated as CAYDSKNTEAFF.

The chain has TRBV24-1 and TRBJ2-3, with 12 bases matching TRBD2. The CDR3 is 17 residues long. V lost 3 bases and J lost 2; bases outside the gene matches: 5. Germline V CDR1 and CDR2: KGHDR, SFDVKD. The CDR3 sequence is CATSDALAGGITDTQYF. CDR3 sequence (DNA): TGTGCCACCAGTGATGCTCTAGCGGGAGGGATCACAGATACGCAGTATTTT.

The V and J genes are TRBV4-2 and TRBJ2-3, with 11 bases that match TRBD2. The CDR3 length is 17 residues. CDR1 LGHNA and CDR2 YNFKEQ come from the germline V gene. Germline trimming cut 0 bases from V and 6 bases from J; bases unmatched to any gene: 8. The CDR3 DNA reads as TGTGCCAGCAGCCAAGAGGGACTAGCGGCCCGTGGGGATACGCAGTATTTT. It encodes CASSQEGLAARGDTQYF.

J is TRBJ2-7 and V is TRBV11-2, with a weak D call TRBD2 (6 bases). V lost 2 bases and J lost 4, with 18 bases in between. The CDR3 runs 16 residues. Germline lookup yields CDR1 SGHAT and CDR2 FQNNGV. The CDR3 DNA reads as TGTGCCAGCAGCTTATTGTGGCCGGCGGGGATATACGAGCAGTACTTC. Protein: CASSLLWPAGIYEQYF. The full variable domain, its missing parts supplied by reference TRBV11-2 and TRBJ2-7, is EAGVAQSPRYKIIEKRQSVAFWCNPISGHATLYWYQQILGQGPKLLIQFQNNGVVDDSQLPKDRFSAERLKGVDSTLKIQPAKLEDSAVYLCASSLLWPAGIYEQYFGPGTRLTVT.

V and J are TRBV6-5 and TRBJ1-1; D is possibly TRBD1 (5 bases). Trimming took 6 bases from V and 0 from J, leaving 14 bases between them. Per the germline V gene, CDR1 is MNHEY and CDR2 is SVGAGI. CDR3 length equals 15 residues. In DNA, the CDR3 is TGTGCCAGCAGCCCATGGGGCGATATGAACACTGAAGCTTTCTTT. Translated, it gives CASSPWGDMNTEAFF.

The chain uses TRBV24-1 and TRBJ1-1, with D maybe TRBD1 (6 bases). CDR1 and CDR2 (germline): KGHDR, SFDVKD. With 4 bases removed from V and 1 base from J, the gap between germline ends came to 12 bases. The CDR3 has 15 residues. CDR3 in amino acids: CATSESRGGNTEAFF. Written as DNA, the CDR3 is TGTGCCACCAGTGAATCCCGAGGGGGGAACACTGAAGCTTTCTTT.

The V call is TRBV5-1, the J call TRBJ2-7; 8 bases fit TRBD1. Germline CDR1 SGHRS, CDR2 YFSETQ. The junction had 6 bases not matched to a gene; V was cut back by 0 bases and J by 7 bases. This CDR3 region has 14 residues. CDR3 DNA: TGCGCCAGCAGCTTGGTTCAGGGGGCTGTAGAGCAGTACTTC. Its protein product is CASSLVQGAVEQYF.

This chain links TRBV29-1 with TRBJ1-2; possibly TRBD1 for D (5 bases). The CDR3 is made up of 12 amino acids. Germline V gene data show CDR1 as SQVTM and CDR2 as ANQGSEA. V was cut by 4 bases and J by 2 bases, with 8 bases left in between. The CDR3 coding sequence is TGCAGCGTTGCGGGGGTGAACTATGGCTACACCTTC. It encodes CSVAGVNYGYTF.

The chain joins TRBV5-4 to TRBJ2-3; a possible D gene is TRBD1 (5 bases). Germline values: CDR1 SGHNT, CDR2 YYREEE (reference sequence). The V end lost 0 bases, the J end lost 0 bases, and 11 bases lay between the germline ends. The CDR3 is made up of 16 amino acids. The CDR3: CASSLVGLSSTDTQYF. Written as DNA, the CDR3 is TGTGCCAGCAGCTTGGTGGGGCTCTCTAGCACAGATACGCAGTATTTT.

V is TRBV11-3 and J is TRBJ1-2; D is undetermined. The V gene lost 3 bases and the J gene lost 7 bases, with 9 bases spanning the gap. The CDR3 has 12 amino acids. Germline values: CDR1 SGHNT, CDR2 YENEEA. The CDR3 loop is CASSFGSIGYTF. The CDR3 bases are TGTGCCAGCAGCTTCGGGAGTATTGGCTACACCTTC.

Here the CDR3 DNA reads TGCGCCAGCAGCGGGAGCTCCTACGAGCAGTACTTC. As protein: CASSGSSYEQYF. V gene TRBV5-1 combines with J gene TRBJ2-7; possible D gene TRBD2, 5 bases. The CDR3 sequence is 12 residues long. In germline, CDR1 is SGHRS, CDR2 YFSETQ. Trimming stripped 4 bases from V and 0 bases from J, with 5 bases between.

This chain connects TRBV19 to TRBJ1-2; 11 nucleotides line up with TRBD1. J was trimmed by 2 bases and V by 7 bases; bases with no gene match: 9. Germline V gives CDR1 LNHDA, CDR2 SQIVND (reference sequence). This CDR3 contains 16 residues. The CDR3, as DNA: TGTGCCAGTAATCCTCCGGGACAGGGGGGAAACTATGGCTACACCTTC. Translated: CASNPPGQGGNYGYTF. Using reference TRBV19 and TRBJ1-2 for the parts outside the CDR3, the full variable domain is DGGITQSPKYLFRKEGQNVTLSCEQNLNHDAMYWYRQDPGQGLRLIYYSQIVNDFQKGDIAEGYSVSREKKESFPLTVTSAQKNPTAFYLCASNPPGQGGNYGYTFGSGTRLTVV.

The chain joins TRBV10-2 to TRBJ2-3; 11 bases line up with TRBD2. The CDR3 loop spans 17 amino acids. CDR1 is WSHSY, CDR2 SAAADI, per germline. Unmatched junction bases numbered 8, after V lost 0 bases and J lost 6 bases. DNA of the CDR3: TGCGCCAGCAGTGAGTCGGGTACTAGCGGGAGTGGGGATACGCAGTATTTT. Its protein is CASSESGTSGSGDTQYF.

In this sample, this clone turned up a few times. The CDR3 sequence is CAGRQGRDTIYF. The CDR3 DNA sequence: TGTGCCGGACGACAGGGTAGAGACACCATATATTTT. The chain employs TRBV2 and TRBJ1-3, with TRBD1 identical over 7 bases. J was trimmed by 8 bases and V by 11 bases; bases with no gene match: 9. Looked up from germline, CDR1 is SNHLY and CDR2 is FYNNEI. CDR3 size: 12 residues.

This clone was observed a single time. The J gene is TRBJ2-7, the V gene TRBV7-8, with D unclear. The CDR3 spans 15 residues. In germline, CDR1 is SGHVS, CDR2 FQNEAQ. V dropped 0 bases and J dropped 1 base, with 10 bases sitting between them. The DNA of the CDR3 is TGTGCCAGCAGCTTAGCCACGAGCGCGTCCTACGAGCAGTACTTC. The encoded protein is CASSLATSASYEQYF.

The rearrangement uses TRBV19 and TRBJ1-2; D uncertain. Germline V gene sequence: CDR1 LNHDA, CDR2 SQIVND (reference sequence). V was trimmed by 3 bases and J by 3 bases, leaving 14 bases between them. The CDR3 runs 15 residues. In DNA, the CDR3 is TGTGCCAGTAGTATTCTTCCAGCCGGGGACTATGGCTACACCTTC. It translates to CASSILPAGDYGYTF.

The chain has TRBV15 and TRBJ1-2; 7 nucleotides line up with TRBD1. This CDR3 has 14 amino acids. The germline V gene encodes CDR1 LNHNV and CDR2 YYDKDF (reference sequence). V was clipped by 1 base and J by 4 bases; unmatched bases: 3. The CDR3 loop is CATSRGDSSYGYTF. CDR3 DNA: TGTGCCACCAGCAGAGGGGACAGTTCCTATGGCTACACCTTC.

The chain combines TRBV7-2 with TRBJ1-5, with 7 bases identical to TRBD1. Germline values: CDR1 SGHTA, CDR2 FQGNSA. This CDR3 comprises 15 residues. J lost 7 bases, V lost 5 bases, and 11 bases had no gene match. The CDR3 loop is CASSQLDRASQPQHF. The CDR3 region has the DNA TGTGCCAGCAGCCAATTAGACAGGGCCAGCCAGCCCCAGCATTTT.

The chain couples TRBV15 to TRBJ2-3; the D gene is possibly TRBD2 (6 bases). The V gene's germline CDR1 is LNHNV and CDR2 YYDKDF (reference sequence). This CDR3 contains 14 residues. The V and J ends lost 8 bases and 2 bases respectively, with 14 bases between them. The CDR3 DNA reads TGTGCCACCGGGCGGAGGGGAAACACAGATACGCAGTATTTT. This gives the protein CATGRRGNTDTQYF.